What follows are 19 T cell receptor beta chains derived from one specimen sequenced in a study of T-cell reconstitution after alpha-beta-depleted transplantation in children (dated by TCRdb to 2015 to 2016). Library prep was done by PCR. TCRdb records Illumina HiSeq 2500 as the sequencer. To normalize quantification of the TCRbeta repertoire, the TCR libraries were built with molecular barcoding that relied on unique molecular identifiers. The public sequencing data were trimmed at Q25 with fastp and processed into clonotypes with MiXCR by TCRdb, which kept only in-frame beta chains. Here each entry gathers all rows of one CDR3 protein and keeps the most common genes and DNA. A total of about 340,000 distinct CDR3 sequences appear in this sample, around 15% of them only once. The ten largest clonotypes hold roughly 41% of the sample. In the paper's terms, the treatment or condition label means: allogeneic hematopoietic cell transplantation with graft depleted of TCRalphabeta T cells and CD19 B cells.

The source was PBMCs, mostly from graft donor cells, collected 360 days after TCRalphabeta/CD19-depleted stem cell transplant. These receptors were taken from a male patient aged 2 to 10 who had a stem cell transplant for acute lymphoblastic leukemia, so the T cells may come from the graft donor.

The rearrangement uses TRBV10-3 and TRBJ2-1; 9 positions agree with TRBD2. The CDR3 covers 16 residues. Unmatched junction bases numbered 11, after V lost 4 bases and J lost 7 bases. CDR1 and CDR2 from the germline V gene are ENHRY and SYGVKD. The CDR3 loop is CAISVGISGSSNEQFF. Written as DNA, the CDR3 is TGTGCCATCAGTGTGGGGATTAGCGGGAGTAGTAATGAGCAGTTCTTC.

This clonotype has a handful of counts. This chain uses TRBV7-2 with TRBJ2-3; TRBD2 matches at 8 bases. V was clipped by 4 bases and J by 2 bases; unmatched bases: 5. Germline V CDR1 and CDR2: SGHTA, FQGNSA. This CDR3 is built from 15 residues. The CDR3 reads CASSSSGLVTDTQYF. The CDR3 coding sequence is TGTGCCAGCAGCTCTTCGGGACTAGTCACAGATACGCAGTATTTT.

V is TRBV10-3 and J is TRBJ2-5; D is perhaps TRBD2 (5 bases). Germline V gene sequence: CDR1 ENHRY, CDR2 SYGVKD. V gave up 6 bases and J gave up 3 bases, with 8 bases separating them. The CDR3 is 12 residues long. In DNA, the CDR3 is TGTGCCATCAGCGGGGTCAAAGAGACCCAGTACTTC. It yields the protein CAISGVKETQYF.

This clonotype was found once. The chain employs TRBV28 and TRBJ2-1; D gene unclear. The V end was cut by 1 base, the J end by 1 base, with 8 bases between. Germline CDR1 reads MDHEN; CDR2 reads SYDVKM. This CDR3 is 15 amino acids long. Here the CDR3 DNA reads TGTGCCAGCAGTTTATACCGTAGGTCCTACAATGAGCAGTTCTTC. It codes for CASSLYRRSYNEQFF.

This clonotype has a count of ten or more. The CDR3 protein is CASNDRVRGEKLFF. In DNA form, the CDR3 reads TGTGCCAGCAATGACAGGGTGAGGGGTGAAAAACTGTTTTTT. The chain carries TRBV12-3 or TRBV12-4 and TRBJ1-4; 7 nucleotides agree with TRBD1. J was trimmed by 7 bases and V by 7 bases; bases with no gene match: 9. CDR3 size: 14 residues.

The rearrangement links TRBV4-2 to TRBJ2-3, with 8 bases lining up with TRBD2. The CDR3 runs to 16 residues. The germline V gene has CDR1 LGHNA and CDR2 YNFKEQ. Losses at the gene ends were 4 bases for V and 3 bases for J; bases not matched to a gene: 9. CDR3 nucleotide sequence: TGTGCCAGCAGCCCGTCTTCAGCGGGAGTAACAGATACGCAGTATTTT. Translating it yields CASSPSSAGVTDTQYF.

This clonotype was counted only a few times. The CDR3 DNA is TGTGCCACGAAACGGACTGAAACTAGCACAGATACGCAGTATTTT. Protein: CATKRTETSTDTQYF. The V and J genes are TRBV2 and TRBJ2-3; maybe TRBD2 (5 bases). Germline values: CDR1 SNHLY, CDR2 FYNNEI. The CDR3 is 15 residues long. With 10 bases removed from V and 0 bases from J, the gap between germline ends came to 17 bases. The entire variable domain, with the rest obtained from reference TRBV2 and TRBJ2-3, is as follows: EPEVTQTPSHQVTQMGQEVILRCVPISNHLYFYWYRQILGQKVEFLVSFYNNEISEKSEIFDDQFSVERPDGSNFTLKIRSTKLEDSAMYFCATKRTETSTDTQYFGPGTRLTVL.

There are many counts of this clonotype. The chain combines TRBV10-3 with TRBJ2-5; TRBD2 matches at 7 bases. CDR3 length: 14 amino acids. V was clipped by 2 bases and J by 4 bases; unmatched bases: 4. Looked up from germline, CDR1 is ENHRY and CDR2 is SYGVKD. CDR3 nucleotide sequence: TGTGCCATCAGTGAGCCGGGGAGGGGAGAGACCCAGTACTTC. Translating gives CAISEPGRGETQYF.

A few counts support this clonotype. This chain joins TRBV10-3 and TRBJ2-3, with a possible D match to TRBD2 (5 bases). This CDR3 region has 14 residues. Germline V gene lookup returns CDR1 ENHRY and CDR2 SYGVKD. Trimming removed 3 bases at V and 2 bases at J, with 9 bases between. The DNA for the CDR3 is TGTGCCATCAGTGAAGGACTTACCACAGATACGCAGTATTTT. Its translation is CAISEGLTTDTQYF.

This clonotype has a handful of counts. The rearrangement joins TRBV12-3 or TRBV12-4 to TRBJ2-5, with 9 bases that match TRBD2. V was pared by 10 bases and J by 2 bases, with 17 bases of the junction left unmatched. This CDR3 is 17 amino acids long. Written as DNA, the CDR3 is TGTGCCACCCGTGGGGGTAGCGGGAGAGGATGGCAAGAGACCCAGTACTTC. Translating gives CATRGGSGRGWQETQYF.

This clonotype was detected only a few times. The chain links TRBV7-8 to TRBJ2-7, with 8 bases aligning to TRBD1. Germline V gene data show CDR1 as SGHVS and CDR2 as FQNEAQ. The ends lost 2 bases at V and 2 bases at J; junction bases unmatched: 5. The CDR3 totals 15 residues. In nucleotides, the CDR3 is TGTGCCAGCAGCTTAACCGGGACAGGCCCCTACGAGCAGTACTTC. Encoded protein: CASSLTGTGPYEQYF. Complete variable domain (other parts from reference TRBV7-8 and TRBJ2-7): GAGVSQSPRYKVAKRGQDVALRCDPISGHVSLFWYQQALGQGPEFLTYFQNEAQLDKSGLPSDRFFAERPEGSVSTLKIQRTQQEDSAVYLCASSLTGTGPYEQYFGPGTRLTVT.

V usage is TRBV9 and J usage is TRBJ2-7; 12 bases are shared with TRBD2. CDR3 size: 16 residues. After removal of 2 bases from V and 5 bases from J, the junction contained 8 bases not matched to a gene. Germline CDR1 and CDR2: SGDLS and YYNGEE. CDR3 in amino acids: CASSVYLAGGLDEQYF. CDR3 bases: TGTGCCAGCAGCGTGTATCTAGCGGGAGGGCTGGACGAGCAGTACTTC.

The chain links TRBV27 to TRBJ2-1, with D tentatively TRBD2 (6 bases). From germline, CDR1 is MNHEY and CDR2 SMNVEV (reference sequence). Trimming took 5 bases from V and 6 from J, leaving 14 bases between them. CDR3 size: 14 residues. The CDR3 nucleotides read TGTGCCAGCAGTACGAAGCATAGCGGCAATGAGCAGTTCTTC. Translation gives CASSTKHSGNEQFF.

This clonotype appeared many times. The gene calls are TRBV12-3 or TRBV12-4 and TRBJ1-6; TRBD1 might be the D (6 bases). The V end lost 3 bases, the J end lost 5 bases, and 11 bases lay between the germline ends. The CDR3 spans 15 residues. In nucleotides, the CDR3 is TGTGCCAGCAGTTTGTTGGACAGAGATAATTCACCCCTCCACTTT. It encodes CASSLLDRDNSPLHF.

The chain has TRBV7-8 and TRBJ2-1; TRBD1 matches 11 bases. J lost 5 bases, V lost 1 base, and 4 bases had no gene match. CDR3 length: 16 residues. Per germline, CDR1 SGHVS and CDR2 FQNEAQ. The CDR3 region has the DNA TGTGCCAGCAGCTTAGAAGGGACAGGGGGGAACAATGAGCAGTTCTTC. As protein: CASSLEGTGGNNEQFF.

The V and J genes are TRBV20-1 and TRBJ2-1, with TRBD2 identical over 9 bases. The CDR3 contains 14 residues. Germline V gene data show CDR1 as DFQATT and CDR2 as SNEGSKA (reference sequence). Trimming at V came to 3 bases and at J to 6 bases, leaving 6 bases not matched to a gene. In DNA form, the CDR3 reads TGCAGTGCTAGCCGACTAGCGGCTTTCAATGAGCAGTTCTTC. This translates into CSASRLAAFNEQFF.

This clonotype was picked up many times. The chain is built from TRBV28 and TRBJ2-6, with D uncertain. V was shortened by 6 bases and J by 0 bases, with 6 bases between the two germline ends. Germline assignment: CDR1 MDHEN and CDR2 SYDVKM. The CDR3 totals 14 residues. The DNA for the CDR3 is TGTGCCAGCAGCTGGGTCTCTGGGGCCAACGTCCTGACTTTC. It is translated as CASSWVSGANVLTF.

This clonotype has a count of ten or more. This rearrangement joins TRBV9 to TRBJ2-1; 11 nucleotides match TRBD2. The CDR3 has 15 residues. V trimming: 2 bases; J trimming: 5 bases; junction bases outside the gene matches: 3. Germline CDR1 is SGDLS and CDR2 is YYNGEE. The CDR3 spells CASSVGLAVNNEQFF. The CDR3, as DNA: TGTGCCAGCAGCGTGGGACTAGCGGTTAACAATGAGCAGTTCTTC. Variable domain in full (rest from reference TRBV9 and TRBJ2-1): DSGVTQTPKHLITATGQRVTLRCSPRSGDLSVYWYQQSLDQGLQFLIQYYNGEERAKGNILERFSAQQFPDLHSELNLSSLELGDSALYFCASSVGLAVNNEQFFGPGTRLTVL.

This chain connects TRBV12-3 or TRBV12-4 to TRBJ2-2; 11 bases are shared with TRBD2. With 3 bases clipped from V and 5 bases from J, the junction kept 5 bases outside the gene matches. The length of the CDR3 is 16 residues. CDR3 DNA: TGTGCCAGCAGTTTGCTAGCGGGAGGAAGGACCGGGGAGCTGTTTTTT. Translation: CASSLLAGGRTGELFF.